This T cell receptor beta chain emerged from a study of cytomegalovirus exposure and HLA in healthy donors. Concerning this clone: The antigen remains unidentified.

The PCR used 60 Vbeta and 13 Jbeta primers. Clones were read by immunoSEQ multiplex PCR, and TCRdb kept only the in-frame ones, dropping some. The sample includes about 130,000 clones, roughly 79% of them seen just once. General study points: Cytomegalovirus-associated TCR beta chains were listed, numbering roughly 150. Presence/absence analyses supposed approximately even sequencing depth among donors. In vitro data verified a few CMV-associated chains as specific for CMV antigens. In a later analysis, TCR beta V- and J-gene trimming showed a link to a missense DCLRE1C variant.

Deletions cut 2 bases from V and 1 base from J, with 8 bases between. Germline V gene data show CDR1 as MNHEY and CDR2 as SVGAGI. CDR3 size: 14 residues. Sequencing used PBMCs. This clonotype was sampled from a man aged 25-45 years in good health and CMV-seronegative. The chain is built from TRBV6-5 and TRBJ2-5; D ambiguous. Here the CDR3 reads CASSYQSVQETQYF. As DNA, the CDR3 is TGTGCCAGCAGTTACCAGTCAGTCCAAGAGACCCAGTACTTC.